The 31 T cell receptor beta chains given below trace back to one sample, sequenced in a study of CD8 T cells in ankylosing spondylitis. MiXCR, applied by TCRdb to the 5' RACE reads, yields one record per CDR3 protein. Of about 35,000 distinct CDR3 sequences listed, 2.5% to 3.5% were seen once; the top ten hold 2.5% to 3%. Sequences were obtained from blood, either unsorted or a sorted T cell fraction (not recorded which). These TCRs come from a male donor with ankylosing spondylitis or in good health (not recorded which).

This clonotype was counted at least ten times. CDR3 sequence (DNA): TGTGCCAGCAGCCTCTCCACAAGAACTAGCGGGAGAGGGACAGATACGCAGTATTTT. Amino acid sequence: CASSLSTRTSGRGTDTQYF. The chain employs TRBV9 and TRBJ2-3; 11 nucleotides agree with TRBD2. V was clipped by 4 bases and J by 3 bases; unmatched bases: 16. From germline, CDR1 is SGDLS and CDR2 YYNGEE. The CDR3 is 19 residues long.

The chain employs TRBV9 and TRBJ1-6; D gene ambiguous. This CDR3 is built from 14 residues. In germline, CDR1 is SGDLS, CDR2 YYNGEE. The ends were cut back, 0 bases at V and 7 bases at J, with 8 bases in the middle. The CDR3 DNA sequence: TGTGCCAGCAGCGTAGAAGTCGGCAATTCACCCCTCCACTTT. This translates into CASSVEVGNSPLHF.

The table lists this clonotype with many counts. The CDR3 sequence: CASSPNSGNTGELFF. The DNA for the CDR3 is TGTGCCAGCAGCCCCAATTCAGGGAACACCGGGGAGCTGTTTTTT. The V call is TRBV9, the J call TRBJ2-2; D uncertain. Germline V gene data show CDR1 as SGDLS and CDR2 as YYNGEE. V lost 4 bases, J lost 1 base, and 11 bases lay in between. The CDR3 length is 15 residues.

This clonotype has a count of ten or more. V and J are TRBV9 and TRBJ2-3; perhaps TRBD2 as D (6 bases). Germline V gene data show CDR1 as SGDLS and CDR2 as YYNGEE. The CDR3 runs 15 residues. V gave up 0 bases and J gave up 5 bases, with 13 bases separating them. CDR3 in DNA: TGTGCCAGCAGCGTAGGAGGCGGACTAATAGATACGCAGTATTTT. Its protein is CASSVGGGLIDTQYF.

This clonotype was counted ten times or more. This rearrangement joins TRBV9 to TRBJ1-3; 7 nucleotides align to TRBD1. Germline V gene lookup returns CDR1 SGDLS and CDR2 YYNGEE. The CDR3 spans 17 residues. J lost 0 bases, V lost 3 bases, and 9 bases had no gene match. CDR3 loop: CASSALETGYSGNTIYF. The CDR3 bases are TGTGCCAGCAGCGCACTCGAGACAGGGTACTCTGGAAACACCATATATTTT.

This clonotype has a count of ten or more. The gene calls are TRBV9 and TRBJ2-2; no reliable D call. The CDR3 runs to 16 residues. Germline-derived CDR1 and CDR2 are SGDLS and YYNGEE. Trimming shortened V by 0 bases and J by 3 bases, and 12 bases separated the two germline ends. This CDR3 reads CASSVVPSSDTGELFF. The CDR3 DNA sequence: TGTGCCAGCAGCGTAGTCCCTTCCTCGGACACCGGGGAGCTGTTTTTT.

The chain carries TRBV9 and TRBJ2-2, with a weak D call TRBD1 (5 bases). The V gene lost 2 bases and the J gene lost 4 bases, with 9 bases spanning the gap. Germline values: CDR1 SGDLS, CDR2 YYNGEE. The CDR3 runs to 14 residues. The CDR3 sequence is CASSVTVRTGELFF. Here the CDR3 DNA reads TGTGCCAGCAGCGTGACAGTTCGCACCGGGGAGCTGTTTTTT.

This clonotype was recorded at least ten times. The V gene is TRBV9, the J gene TRBJ2-5; TRBD1 matches at 8 bases. The CDR3 is 14 amino acids. Germline trimming cut 3 bases from V and 5 bases from J; bases unmatched to any gene: 6. From germline, CDR1 is SGDLS and CDR2 YYNGEE. The CDR3 nucleotides read TGTGCCAGCAGCGCCCAGACAGGGGCTGAGACCCAGTACTTC. Translating gives CASSAQTGAETQYF.

Many counts were recorded for this clonotype. V gene TRBV9 combines with J gene TRBJ2-4, with TRBD2 matching over 7 bases. Germline V gives CDR1 SGDLS, CDR2 YYNGEE. V was clipped by 3 bases and J by 8 bases; unmatched bases: 8. CDR3 size: 14 residues. CDR3 protein: CASSAGTAGDIQYF. CDR3 DNA sequence: TGTGCCAGCAGCGCAGGGACGGCGGGGGACATTCAGTACTTC.

V and J are TRBV9 and TRBJ2-5; maybe TRBD2 (5 bases). The CDR3 covers 17 residues. CDR1 SGDLS and CDR2 YYNGEE come from the germline V gene. Trimming cost V 0 bases and J 0 bases, with 15 bases left between them. The CDR3 region has the DNA TGTGCCAGCAGCGTAGACGGAGGTCTTAGGTACCAAGAGACCCAGTACTTC. Translation gives CASSVDGGLRYQETQYF.

Sample share makes this clonotype medium-sized. The chain couples TRBV9 to TRBJ1-4, with a tentative D call TRBD1 (6 bases). Per the germline V gene, CDR1 is SGDLS and CDR2 is YYNGEE. The CDR3 covers 14 residues. V was pared by 5 bases and J by 5 bases, with 13 bases between. CDR3 amino acids: CASSRGGPNEKLFF. The CDR3 nucleotides are TGTGCCAGCAGTCGTGGGGGGCCCAATGAAAAACTGTTTTTT. The variable domain in full, with the rest retrieved from reference TRBV9 and TRBJ1-4, is DSGVTQTPKHLITATGQRVTLRCSPRSGDLSVYWYQQSLDQGLQFLIQYYNGEERAKGNILERFSAQQFPDLHSELNLSSLELGDSALYFCASSRGGPNEKLFFGSGTQLSVL.

This clonotype has a count of ten or more. The chain links TRBV9 to TRBJ2-2; tentatively, D is TRBD1 or TRBD2 (5 bases each). The CDR3 covers 13 residues. V lost 4 bases and J lost 5, with 9 bases in between. Germline CDR1 is SGDLS and CDR2 is YYNGEE. In DNA, the CDR3 is TGTGCCAGCAGCACTAGACAGACCGGGGAGCTGTTTTTT. The encoded protein is CASSTRQTGELFF. The full variable domain, rest sourced from reference TRBV9 and TRBJ2-2, is DSGVTQTPKHLITATGQRVTLRCSPRSGDLSVYWYQQSLDQGLQFLIQYYNGEERAKGNILERFSAQQFPDLHSELNLSSLELGDSALYFCASSTRQTGELFFGEGSRLTVL.

This clonotype was recorded many times. This chain joins TRBV9 and TRBJ1-5; D might be TRBD1 (5 bases). From germline, CDR1 is SGDLS and CDR2 YYNGEE. This CDR3 contains 15 residues. Between the trimmed V and J ends, which lost 3 bases and 0 bases, there was a span of 10 bases. CDR3 amino acids: CASSGGLNSNQPQHF. The CDR3 bases are TGTGCCAGCAGCGGGGGACTTAATAGCAATCAGCCCCAGCATTTT.

This clonotype was counted many times. CDR3 protein: CASSVDPGVGTGELFF. The DNA for the CDR3 is TGTGCCAGCAGCGTAGACCCCGGGGTGGGCACCGGGGAGCTGTTTTTT. The chain has TRBV9 and TRBJ2-2; maybe TRBD2 (5 bases). The germline CDR1 and CDR2 sequences are SGDLS and YYNGEE. The CDR3 is made up of 16 amino acids. Trimming took 0 bases from V and 4 from J, leaving 13 bases between them.

This clonotype was seen at least ten times. V gene TRBV9 combines with J gene TRBJ1-6; D perhaps matches TRBD1 (6 bases). Germline lookup yields CDR1 SGDLS and CDR2 YYNGEE. With 3 bases removed from V and 7 bases from J, the gap between germline ends came to 11 bases. This CDR3 is 14 amino acids long. CDR3 nucleotides: TGTGCCAGCAGCGCCGGGACATCAAATTCACCCCTCCACTTT. Protein product: CASSAGTSNSPLHF.

In its sample, this clonotype was seen many times. The rearrangement uses TRBV9 and TRBJ2-2; D gene ambiguous. V was shortened by 4 bases and J by 7 bases, with 8 bases between the two germline ends. CDR3 size: 12 residues. Germline-derived CDR1 and CDR2 are SGDLS and YYNGEE. CDR3: CASSLLSGELFF. In DNA form, the CDR3 reads TGTGCCAGCAGCCTCCTGAGCGGGGAGCTGTTTTTT.

This clonotype was found many times. V usage is TRBV9 and J usage is TRBJ1-2, with 9 bases lining up with TRBD1. There are 16 residues in the CDR3. Trimming took 0 bases from V and 7 from J; bases not matched to a gene: 10. Per germline, CDR1 SGDLS and CDR2 YYNGEE. DNA for the CDR3: TGTGCCAGCAGCGTAGGAGGGGACAGGGCGCTCAGTGGCTACACCTTC. This encodes CASSVGGDRALSGYTF.

There are many counts of this clonotype. The chain couples TRBV9 to TRBJ2-5; D gene unclear. CDR3 length equals 14 residues. V gave up 0 bases and J gave up 4 bases, with 10 bases separating them. Germline loops: CDR1 SGDLS, CDR2 YYNGEE. The CDR3 DNA reads TGTGCCAGCAGCGTAGCGTTGAGTGGAGAGACCCAGTACTTC. This translates into CASSVALSGETQYF.

This clonotype was detected many times. This sequence joins TRBV9 and TRBJ2-3; tentatively, D is TRBD2 (5 bases). This CDR3 contains 16 residues. CDR1 is SGDLS, CDR2 YYNGEE, per germline. V lost 0 bases and J lost 2, with 13 bases in between. DNA for the CDR3: TGTGCCAGCAGCGTAGGGCTGGCCCTAGCCACAGATACGCAGTATTTT. Translating it yields CASSVGLALATDTQYF.

This clonotype came up a few times. The chain is built from TRBV9 and TRBJ1-1, with D hard to call. The CDR3 covers 12 residues. Germline V CDR1 and CDR2: SGDLS, YYNGEE. Trimming pared 4 bases from V and 6 bases from J, leaving 10 bases between. The CDR3 spells CASSQMEAEAFF. Here the CDR3 DNA reads TGTGCCAGCAGCCAGATGGAGGCTGAAGCTTTCTTT.

This clonotype was found many times. V gene TRBV9 combines with J gene TRBJ2-2; TRBD1 is a possible D gene (5 bases). Germline loops: CDR1 SGDLS, CDR2 YYNGEE. The CDR3 has 15 residues. Trimming cost V 0 bases and J 5 bases, with 11 bases left between them. CDR3 residues: CASSVVEQATGELFF. DNA for the CDR3: TGTGCCAGCAGCGTAGTGGAACAGGCGACCGGGGAGCTGTTTTTT. Together with reference TRBV9 and TRBJ2-2, the CDR3 gives the full variable domain: DSGVTQTPKHLITATGQRVTLRCSPRSGDLSVYWYQQSLDQGLQFLIQYYNGEERAKGNILERFSAQQFPDLHSELNLSSLELGDSALYFCASSVVEQATGELFFGEGSRLTVL.

In its sample, this clonotype was seen many times. The gene calls are TRBV9 and TRBJ1-1, with D possibly being TRBD1 (5 bases). The germline V gene encodes CDR1 SGDLS and CDR2 YYNGEE. The V end lost 2 bases, the J end lost 1 base, and 9 bases lay between the germline ends. This CDR3 is 14 amino acids long. The CDR3 coding sequence is TGTGCCAGCAGCGTTCGGGGGGGGAACACTGAAGCTTTCTTT. Its translation is CASSVRGGNTEAFF.

This clonotype has ten or more counts. The chain uses TRBV9 and TRBJ2-1, with TRBD2 matching over 11 bases. CDR3 length equals 16 residues. The V gene end was trimmed by 0 bases and the J gene end by 9 bases; junction bases not matched to a gene: 8. Germline V CDR1 and CDR2: SGDLS, YYNGEE. CDR3 sequence: CASSVGSTSGGSEQFF. In nucleotides, the CDR3 is TGTGCCAGCAGCGTAGGGTCCACTAGCGGGGGTTCTGAGCAGTTCTTC.

This clonotype has ten or more counts. The chain uses TRBV9 and TRBJ2-1; TRBD2 matches 10 bases. Germline CDR1 and CDR2: SGDLS and YYNGEE. V lost 1 base to trimming and J lost 7 bases; unmatched junction nucleotides: 8. This CDR3 spans 16 amino acids. The CDR3 bases are TGTGCCAGCAGCGTAAGGGCTAGCGGGAGATTGAATGAGCAGTTCTTC. It codes for CASSVRASGRLNEQFF.

This clonotype was observed many times. The J gene is TRBJ2-1, the V gene TRBV9, with 7 bases identical to TRBD1. This CDR3 comprises 16 residues. Trimming cost V 0 bases and J 8 bases; bases outside gene matches: 11. Germline V CDR1 and CDR2: SGDLS, YYNGEE. CDR3 amino acids: CASSVALGTRGHEQFF. The CDR3, as DNA: TGTGCCAGCAGCGTAGCTCTCGGGACAAGGGGGCATGAGCAGTTCTTC.

The chain combines TRBV10-2 with TRBJ2-1; TRBD2 matches at 14 bases. Per the germline V gene, CDR1 is WSHSY and CDR2 is SAAADI. The CDR3 has 16 amino acids. V shed 6 bases, J shed 8 bases, and the junction held 9 bases outside the gene matches. CDR3 in amino acids: CASSATGTSGSDEQFF. As DNA, the CDR3 is TGCGCCAGCAGCGCCACCGGGACTAGCGGGAGCGATGAGCAGTTCTTC.

This clonotype has a count of ten or more. This rearrangement joins TRBV9 to TRBJ2-2, with 7 bases matching TRBD1. V was pared by 0 bases and J by 6 bases, with 8 bases of the junction left unmatched. The CDR3 is 16 amino acids. Germline values: CDR1 SGDLS, CDR2 YYNGEE. This CDR3 reads CASSVARDSSPGELFF. CDR3 bases: TGTGCCAGCAGCGTAGCCAGGGACAGTTCTCCCGGGGAGCTGTTTTTT.

This clonotype has ten or more counts. The chain couples TRBV9 to TRBJ2-2, with TRBD2 matching over 7 bases. CDR3 length equals 17 residues. Germline CDR1 is SGDLS and CDR2 is YYNGEE. The ends lost 0 bases at V and 2 bases at J; junction bases unmatched: 7. CDR3 protein: CASSVGVGRANTGELFF. The CDR3 coding sequence is TGTGCCAGCAGCGTAGGGGTAGGGAGGGCCAACACCGGGGAGCTGTTTTTT. Variable domain in full (rest from reference TRBV9 and TRBJ2-2): DSGVTQTPKHLITATGQRVTLRCSPRSGDLSVYWYQQSLDQGLQFLIQYYNGEERAKGNILERFSAQQFPDLHSELNLSSLELGDSALYFCASSVGVGRANTGELFFGEGSRLTVL.

The chain uses TRBV9 and TRBJ1-1; D is ambiguous. V lost 0 bases, J lost 10 bases, and 13 bases lay in between. The CDR3 is 13 amino acids. Germline lookup yields CDR1 SGDLS and CDR2 YYNGEE. The DNA of the CDR3 is TGTGCCAGCAGCGTAGTTCCGGGTAGTGGAGCTTTCTTT. Its translation: CASSVVPGSGAFF.

This clonotype was recorded many times. This sequence joins TRBV9 and TRBJ2-2, with D perhaps given as TRBD1 or TRBD2 (5 bases each). The CDR3 is 14 amino acids. Trimming removed 0 bases at V and 3 bases at J, with 6 bases between. The germline gives CDR1 SGDLS, CDR2 YYNGEE. The CDR3 here is CASSVGGYTGELFF. The CDR3 DNA is TGTGCCAGCAGCGTAGGGGGGTACACCGGGGAGCTGTTTTTT.

This clonotype was counted ten times or more. This chain connects TRBV9 to TRBJ2-3; 8 bases fit TRBD1. This CDR3 has 13 residues. Trimming removed 4 bases from V and 6 bases from J; junction bases left unmatched: 4. Germline V gene sequence: CDR1 SGDLS, CDR2 YYNGEE. In DNA form, the CDR3 reads TGTGCCAGCAGCTACGCAGGGGGCGATACGCAGTATTTT. Translated: CASSYAGGDTQYF. Full variable domain (rest looked up from reference TRBV9 and TRBJ2-3): DSGVTQTPKHLITATGQRVTLRCSPRSGDLSVYWYQQSLDQGLQFLIQYYNGEERAKGNILERFSAQQFPDLHSELNLSSLELGDSALYFCASSYAGGDTQYFGPGTRLTVL.